Below are 18 T cell receptor beta chains sequenced from a single sample in a study of cytomegalovirus exposure and HLA in healthy donors. PCR used 60 Vbeta primers and 13 Jbeta primers. The table came from immunoSEQ multiplex PCR; TCRdb's copy has only in-frame clones and leaves some out. The sample records some 130,000 clones, about four fifths being singletons. The sample comprised PBMCs. The receptors shown here come from a man aged 25 to 45 in good health.

The chain joins TRBV5-4 to TRBJ2-2, with a tentative D call TRBD2 (6 bases). Deletions cut 4 bases from V and 8 bases from J, with 15 bases between. The CDR3 is 14 residues long. Germline V gives CDR1 SGHNT, CDR2 YYREEE (reference sequence). CDR3 nucleotides: TGTGCCAGCAGCCGCATACCTGGAGGGGGGGAGCTGTTTTTT. Protein sequence: CASSRIPGGGELFF.

The rearrangement uses TRBV6-5 and TRBJ1-1; 7 bases align to TRBD1. The CDR3 runs 15 residues. With 0 bases clipped from V and 11 bases from J, the junction kept 12 bases outside the gene matches. The germline V gene encodes CDR1 MNHEY and CDR2 SVGAGI. This CDR3 is CASSYSPGQRVVAFF. The CDR3 coding sequence is TGTGCCAGCAGTTACTCACCGGGACAGAGGGTTGTGGCTTTCTTT.

CDR3 amino acids: CASSEPSEHRGYTF. CDR3 sequence (DNA): TGCGCCAGCAGTGAGCCATCAGAACACCGCGGCTACACCTTC. The genes are TRBV10-2 and TRBJ1-2; no definite D call. Trimming removed 2 bases at V and 8 bases at J, with 15 bases between. The CDR3 is 14 amino acids. CDR1 is WSHSY and CDR2 is SAAADI in the germline V gene.

The chain employs TRBV27 and TRBJ1-2; 9 bases are a match to TRBD1. Trimming at V came to 6 bases and at J to 4 bases, leaving 6 bases not matched to a gene. Germline CDR1 MNHEY, CDR2 SMNVEV (reference sequence). This CDR3 is built from 14 residues. CDR3: CASRDTGGSYGYTF. In nucleotides, the CDR3 is TGTGCCAGCAGGGACACAGGGGGCTCCTATGGCTACACCTTC.

A single count supports this clone. V is TRBV9 and J is TRBJ2-7; possibly TRBD2 for D (6 bases). This CDR3 is built from 15 residues. V lost 4 bases, J lost 5 bases, and 19 bases lay in between. Looked up from germline, CDR1 is SGDLS and CDR2 is YYNGEE. In DNA, the CDR3 is TGTGCCAGCAGCCCAGAGGAGGGAAGGTACCACGAGCAGTACTTC. Translated: CASSPEEGRYHEQYF.

The CDR3 sequence is CASSTTSGSFETQYF. As DNA, the CDR3 is TGTGCCAGTAGTACTACTAGCGGGAGTTTTGAGACCCAGTACTTC. The chain combines TRBV19 with TRBJ2-5, with TRBD2 matching over 11 bases. With 4 bases clipped from V and 5 bases from J, the junction kept 6 bases outside the gene matches. This CDR3 has 15 residues. Germline CDR1 reads LNHDA; CDR2 reads SQIVND (reference sequence).

V is TRBV28 and J is TRBJ1-5; 7 nucleotides match TRBD1. CDR3 length: 16 amino acids. J was trimmed by 1 base and V by 3 bases; bases with no gene match: 6. CDR1 is MDHEN and CDR2 is SYDVKM in the germline V gene. The chain's CDR3 is CASSFSEGASNQPQHF. Here the CDR3 DNA reads TGTGCCAGCAGTTTTAGCGAGGGGGCCAGCAATCAGCCCCAGCATTTT. The full variable domain, completed using reference TRBV28 and TRBJ1-5, is DVKVTQSSRYLVKRTGEKVFLECVQDMDHENMFWYRQDPGLGLRLIYFSYDVKMKEKGDIPEGYSVSREKKERFSLILESASTNQTSMYLCASSFSEGASNQPQHFGDGTRLSIL.

The V and J genes are TRBV10-2 and TRBJ2-1; TRBD2 matches at 9 bases. This CDR3 contains 15 residues. CDR1 WSHSY and CDR2 SAAADI come from the germline V gene. V lost 2 bases, J lost 8 bases, and 7 bases stayed unmatched. The CDR3 reads CASSEPAGGTYEQFF. The DNA of the CDR3 is TGCGCCAGCAGTGAGCCTGCGGGGGGGACCTATGAGCAGTTCTTC.

The CDR3 spells CASSPDRASYNEQFF. CDR3 coding DNA: TGCGCCAGCAGCCCGGACAGGGCTTCCTACAATGAGCAGTTCTTC. J is TRBJ2-1 and V is TRBV4-1, with TRBD1 identical over 8 bases. This CDR3 comprises 15 residues. J lost 1 base, V lost 4 bases, and 3 bases had no gene match. CDR1 is MGHRA, CDR2 YSYEKL, per germline.

V usage is TRBV19 and J usage is TRBJ2-1, with TRBD2 identical over 10 bases. Per germline, CDR1 LNHDA and CDR2 SQIVND (reference sequence). This CDR3 has 14 amino acids. V was clipped by 7 bases and J by 4 bases; unmatched bases: 4. In DNA, the CDR3 is TGTGCCAGTATTGGAGCGGGAGGGTACAATGAGCAGTTCTTC. Translation: CASIGAGGYNEQFF.

This chain links TRBV4-3 with TRBJ1-2, with 9 bases fitting TRBD1. Trimming cost V 3 bases and J 4 bases; bases outside gene matches: 6. CDR1 and CDR2 (germline): LGHNA, YSLEER. This CDR3 region has 15 residues. Here the CDR3 DNA reads TGCGCCAGCAGCCAGCTCACAGGGGGCATCTATGGCTACACCTTC. It translates to CASSQLTGGIYGYTF.

This clone appeared once. V is TRBV18 and J is TRBJ2-2; 12 nucleotides match TRBD2. This CDR3 has 16 residues. Germline V gene data show CDR1 as KGHSH and CDR2 as LQKENI. V lost 3 bases, J lost 4 bases, and 3 bases stayed unmatched. In nucleotides, the CDR3 is TGTGCCAGCTCACCCCTAGCGGGAGGGAGCACCGGGGAGCTGTTTTTT. The encoded protein is CASSPLAGGSTGELFF.

The rearrangement joins TRBV10-3 to TRBJ2-3; TRBD2 is a possible D gene (6 bases). Germline V CDR1 and CDR2: ENHRY, SYGVKD. This CDR3 comprises 13 residues. V was shortened by 6 bases and J by 3 bases, with 10 bases between the two germline ends. CDR3 sequence: CAIRPLATDTQYF. DNA of the CDR3: TGTGCCATCAGGCCCCTAGCGACAGATACGCAGTATTTT.

This chain links TRBV19 with TRBJ2-1, with D unresolved. The length of the CDR3 is 11 residues. CDR1 LNHDA and CDR2 SQIVND come from the germline V gene (reference sequence). V shed 6 bases and J shed 9 bases, with 9 bases lying between them. CDR3 residues: CASRQATEQFF. The CDR3 DNA is TGTGCCAGTAGGCAGGCTACTGAGCAGTTCTTC.

The rearrangement links TRBV7-9 to TRBJ2-3; the D is unclear. With 8 bases removed from V and 1 base from J, the gap between germline ends came to 16 bases. The CDR3 sequence is 15 residues long. The germline gives CDR1 SEHNR, CDR2 FQNEAQ (reference sequence). CDR3 sequence reads: CASGQVRGGTDTQYF. CDR3 bases: TGTGCCAGCGGCCAAGTCAGAGGAGGCACAGATACGCAGTATTTT.

The rearrangement joins TRBV27 to TRBJ1-5; tentative D call: TRBD1 (5 bases). This CDR3 is built from 14 residues. Trimming shortened V by 4 bases and J by 5 bases, and 12 bases separated the two germline ends. Germline loops: CDR1 MNHEY, CDR2 SMNVEV (reference sequence). The CDR3 loop is CASSSLTGDQPQHF. Written as DNA, the CDR3 is TGTGCCAGCAGTTCCCTTACAGGTGATCAGCCCCAGCATTTT.

In the case of this clone: A read error may produce the germline difference seen at one junction end. The chain uses TRBV7-9 and TRBJ2-6; no clear D. CDR1 and CDR2 (germline): SEHNR, FQNEAQ (reference sequence). CDR3 size: 15 residues. CDR3 loop: CSSSRPSSGANVLTF. CDR3 sequence (DNA): TGTTCCAGCAGCCGTCCGTCCTCTGGGGCCAACGTCCTGACTTTC.

The chain couples TRBV25-1 to TRBJ2-1; the D gene is possibly TRBD2 (5 bases). The CDR3 runs to 13 residues. Trimming took off 1 base at V and 7 bases at J, with 8 bases between the two ends. Per germline, CDR1 MGHDK and CDR2 SYGVNS. CDR3 residues: CASSELARNEQFF. CDR3 bases: TGTGCCAGCAGTGAATTAGCGCGGAATGAGCAGTTCTTC.